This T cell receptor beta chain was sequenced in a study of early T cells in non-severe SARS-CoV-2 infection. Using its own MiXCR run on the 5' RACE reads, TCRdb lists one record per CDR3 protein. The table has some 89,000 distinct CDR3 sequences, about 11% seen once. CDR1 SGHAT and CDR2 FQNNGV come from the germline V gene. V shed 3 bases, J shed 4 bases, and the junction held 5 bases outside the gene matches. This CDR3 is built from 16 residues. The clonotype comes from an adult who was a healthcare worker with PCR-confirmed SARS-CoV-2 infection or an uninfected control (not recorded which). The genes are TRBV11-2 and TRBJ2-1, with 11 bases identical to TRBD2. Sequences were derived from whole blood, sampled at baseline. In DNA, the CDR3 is TGTGCCAGCAGCTTTAGCGGGAGGGCCGGTTACAATGAGCAGTTCTTC. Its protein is CASSFSGRAGYNEQFF.